The 12 T cell receptor beta chains given below trace back to one sample, sequenced in a study of T cells after yellow fever vaccination. MiXCR, run by TCRdb on the 5' RACE reads, gives a single entry per CDR3 protein. The table lists under 150,000 distinct CDR3 sequences, roughly 8% of them singletons, with under 0.85% in the top ten. The sequencing here drew on CD4+ T cells sorted from PBMCs, taken 5 days after the yellow fever booster vaccination. The origin of the receptors is a man in his thirties or forties who received the YFV17D yellow fever vaccine.

This clonotype was seen only a few times. This chain joins TRBV18 and TRBJ2-7, with 7 bases matching TRBD2. V gave up 2 bases and J gave up 0 bases; unmatched junction bases: 7. This CDR3 is 16 amino acids long. In germline, CDR1 is KGHSH, CDR2 LQKENI. CDR3 sequence reads: CASSPFAGALSYEQYF. The CDR3 region has the DNA TGTGCCAGCTCACCATTTGCGGGAGCCCTCTCCTACGAGCAGTACTTC.

This clonotype was seen many times. This chain connects TRBV12-3 or TRBV12-4 to TRBJ2-7; TRBD2 agrees at 7 bases. V shed 6 bases and J 6 bases; nucleotides not matched to a gene: 2. CDR3 length equals 11 residues. The CDR3 DNA sequence: TGTGCCAGCAGGCGGGAGATCGAGCAGTACTTC. It translates to CASRREIEQYF.

This clonotype was detected many times. The genes are TRBV2 and TRBJ1-5; a possible D gene is TRBD1 (5 bases). Germline V gene sequence: CDR1 SNHLY, CDR2 FYNNEI. The CDR3 totals 13 residues. The V and J ends lost 7 bases and 5 bases respectively, with 12 bases between them. The CDR3 loop reads CASTSGRDQPQHF. As DNA, the CDR3 is TGTGCCAGCACGTCAGGGAGGGATCAGCCCCAGCATTTT.

In the case of this clonotype: Being one base from a much bigger clone, this may be a read error. The chain has TRBV18 and TRBJ2-5; D gene unclear. The V end was cut by 4 bases, the J end by 5 bases, with 11 bases between. Per germline, CDR1 KGHSH and CDR2 LQKENI. The CDR3 totals 13 residues. CDR3: CASSRQDAETQYF. DNA for the CDR3: TGTGCCAGCTCACGTCAAGACGCGGAGACCCAGTACTTC.

This clonotype has a count of ten or more. V usage is TRBV5-1 and J usage is TRBJ2-3, with 8 positions matching TRBD2. V shed 4 bases, J shed 2 bases, and the junction held 9 bases outside the gene matches. Germline loops: CDR1 SGHRS, CDR2 YFSETQ. The CDR3 contains 16 residues. The CDR3 loop reads CASSRSGLGNTDTQYF. DNA for the CDR3: TGCGCCAGCAGCCGTTCGGGACTAGGAAACACAGATACGCAGTATTTT.

The V gene is TRBV12-3 or TRBV12-4, the J gene TRBJ2-1; the match to TRBD2 covers 9 bases. The CDR3 extends over 18 amino acids. V lost 6 bases and J lost 8; bases outside the gene matches: 20. The CDR3 region has the DNA TGTGCCAGCAGCCTTCGTGGCCCGAATAGCGGGAGAAACTATGAGCAGTTCTTC. This sequence encodes CASSLRGPNSGRNYEQFF.

Comment on this clonotype: This could be a read error, since a much larger clone is one nucleotide away. The chain uses TRBV7-2 and TRBJ1-1; no clear D gene. V lost 5 bases and J lost 5, with 15 bases in between. This CDR3 comprises 14 residues. Germline values: CDR1 SGHTA, CDR2 FQGNSA. The CDR3 DNA follows: TGTGCCAGCAGCCCAACGACGGCACCAACTGAAGCTTTCTTT. Encoded protein: CASSPTTAPTEAFF.

The table lists this clonotype with many counts. V gene TRBV5-1 combines with J gene TRBJ2-5; the D gene is possibly TRBD1 (6 bases). Per the germline V gene, CDR1 is SGHRS and CDR2 is YFSETQ. The ends were cut back, 4 bases at V and 2 bases at J, with 18 bases in the middle. The CDR3 covers 16 residues. The CDR3 is CASSLAPGTLQETQYF. CDR3 coding DNA: TGCGCCAGCAGCCTAGCCCCTGGGACACTTCAAGAGACCCAGTACTTC. The variable domain in full, with the rest retrieved from reference TRBV5-1 and TRBJ2-5, is KAGVTQTPRYLIKTRGQQVTLSCSPISGHRSVSWYQQTPGQGLQFLFEYFSETQRNKGNFPGRFSGRQFSNSRSEMNVSTLELGDSALYLCASSLAPGTLQETQYFGPGTRLLVL.

The V gene is TRBV4-1, the J gene TRBJ1-1; a possible D gene is TRBD1 (6 bases). Germline CDR1 MGHRA, CDR2 YSYEKL. The CDR3 sequence is 12 residues long. V was shortened by 6 bases and J by 7 bases, with 12 bases between the two germline ends. Here the CDR3 reads CASSLDRREAFF. DNA of the CDR3: TGCGCCAGCAGTTTAGACAGGCGTGAAGCTTTCTTT.

This clonotype occurred a few times. CDR3 amino acids: CAISPGQTRNPSHLSGANVLTF. The CDR3 coding sequence is TGTGCCATCTCACCCGGACAGACCCGAAACCCCTCCCACCTCTCTGGGGCCAACGTCCTGACTTTC. The chain links TRBV10-3 to TRBJ2-6, with TRBD1 as a possible D gene (6 bases). V dropped 8 bases and J dropped 0 bases, with 32 bases sitting between them. Looked up from germline, CDR1 is ENHRY and CDR2 is SYGVKD. CDR3 size: 22 residues.

This clonotype was found many times. The chain links TRBV7-2 to TRBJ1-2; D gene ambiguous. The CDR3 sequence is 15 residues long. V was cut by 3 bases and J by 2 bases, with 13 bases left in between. Germline values: CDR1 SGHTA, CDR2 FQGNSA. CDR3 sequence (DNA): TGTGCCAGCAGCTTTACCCCACGGGGAAACTATGGCTACACCTTC. It translates to CASSFTPRGNYGYTF.

This clonotype was seen more than once but under ten times. The chain recombines TRBV20-1 with TRBJ2-3, with 10 nucleotides matching TRBD2. The CDR3 is 18 amino acids. V was clipped by 2 bases and J by 1 base; unmatched bases: 12. CDR1 is DFQATT and CDR2 is SNEGSKA in the germline V gene (reference sequence). CDR3 sequence reads: CSARLLAGAAPRTDTQYF. The CDR3 DNA is TGCAGTGCTAGACTGCTAGCGGGAGCCGCCCCCCGCACAGATACGCAGTATTTT.